This TCR beta chain stems from a study of cytomegalovirus exposure and HLA in healthy donors. Study results and caveats: In a later analysis, TCR beta V- and J-gene trimming showed a link to a missense DCLRE1C variant.

On this clone: Antigen unknown.

The primer mix had 60 Vbeta and 13 Jbeta primers. In the original workflow: There were 70 million to 95 million unique TCR beta chains by a later count, and about 11 million of them were shared. The data were produced by immunoSEQ multiplex PCR, yet TCRdb's version contains in-frame clones alone and is incomplete. That table gives V, J and clone size, and the DNA gave D and trimming. The repertoire holds 55,000 to 80,000 clones, with 65% to 85% as singletons. Germline values: CDR1 LGHNA, CDR2 YSLEER. Trimming took off 1 base at V and 3 bases at J, with 7 bases between the two ends. The CDR3 contains 13 residues.

This TCR derives from an older man in good health and CMV-seronegative. The chain recombines TRBV4-3 with TRBJ2-7, with a weak D call TRBD2 (6 bases). Sample: PBMCs. The CDR3 protein is CASSQGLDYEQYF. As DNA, the CDR3 is TGCGCCAGCAGCCAAGGACTAGACTACGAGCAGTACTTC.